This T cell receptor beta chain is drawn from a study of T-cell reconstitution after alpha-beta-depleted transplantation in children. During its preparation, the TCRbeta library received unique molecular identifiers. TCRdb fed the PCR reads into MiXCR, producing one record per CDR3 protein. The sample includes approximately 430,000 distinct CDR3 sequences, 15% to 20% seen only once; the top ten take roughly 27%. The source was PBMCs, mostly from graft donor cells, collected 360 days after TCRalphabeta/CD19-depleted stem cell transplant. The clonotype was recovered from a boy younger than two who had a stem cell transplant for Wiskott-Aldrich syndrome, so the T cells may come from the graft donor.

CDR3 sequence: CASSTPGYQETQYF. CDR3 coding DNA: TGTGCCAGCAGCACCCCGGGTTACCAAGAGACCCAGTACTTC. The V gene is TRBV7-9, the J gene TRBJ2-5; D unclear. Germline values: CDR1 SEHNR, CDR2 FQNEAQ (reference sequence). The V gene lost 5 bases and the J gene lost 0 bases, with 10 bases spanning the gap. The CDR3 totals 14 residues.